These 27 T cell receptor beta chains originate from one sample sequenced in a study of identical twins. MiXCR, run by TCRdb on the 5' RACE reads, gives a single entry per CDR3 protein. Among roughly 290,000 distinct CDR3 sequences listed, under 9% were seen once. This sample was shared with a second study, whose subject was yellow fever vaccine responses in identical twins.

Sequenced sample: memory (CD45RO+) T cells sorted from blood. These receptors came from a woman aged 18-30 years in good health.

The CDR3 DNA follows: TGTGCCAGCAGTTTAGAAGGTCCCCTTGGCAATGAGCAGTTCTTC. Translation: CASSLEGPLGNEQFF. The genes are TRBV12-3 or TRBV12-4 and TRBJ2-1; D remains unclear. CDR3 length: 15 residues. Trimming cost V 1 base and J 6 bases, with 13 bases left between them.

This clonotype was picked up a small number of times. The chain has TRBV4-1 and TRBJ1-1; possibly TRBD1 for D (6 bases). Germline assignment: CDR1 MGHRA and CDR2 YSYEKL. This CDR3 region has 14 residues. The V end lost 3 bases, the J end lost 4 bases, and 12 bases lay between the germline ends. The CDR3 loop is CASSHNGQSTEAFF. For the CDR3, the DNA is TGCGCCAGCAGCCATAACGGACAGAGCACTGAAGCTTTCTTT.

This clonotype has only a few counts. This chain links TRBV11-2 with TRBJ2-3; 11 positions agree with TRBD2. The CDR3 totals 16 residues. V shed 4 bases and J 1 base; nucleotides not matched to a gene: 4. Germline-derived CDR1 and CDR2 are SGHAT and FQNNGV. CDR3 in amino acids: CASSSPTSGGTDTQYF. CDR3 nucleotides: TGTGCCAGCAGCTCCCCGACTAGCGGGGGCACAGATACGCAGTATTTT.

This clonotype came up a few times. The CDR3 DNA sequence: TGTGCCAGCAGCTTCCGGGACCGCCTGGGGGTGTACGAGCAGTACTTC. Translation: CASSFRDRLGVYEQYF. The genes are TRBV5-5 and TRBJ2-7, with D perhaps TRBD1 or TRBD2 (5 bases each). Germline V gene sequence: CDR1 SGHKS, CDR2 YYEKEE (reference sequence). This CDR3 has 16 amino acids. The V end was cut by 2 bases, the J end by 4 bases, with 19 bases between.

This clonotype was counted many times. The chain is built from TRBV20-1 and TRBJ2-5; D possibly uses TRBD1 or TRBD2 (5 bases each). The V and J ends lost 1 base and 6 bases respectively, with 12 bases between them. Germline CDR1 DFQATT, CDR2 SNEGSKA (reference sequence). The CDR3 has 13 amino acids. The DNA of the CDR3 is TGCAGTGCTAGAGGACAGAGGGAGAAGACCCAGTACTTC. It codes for CSARGQREKTQYF.

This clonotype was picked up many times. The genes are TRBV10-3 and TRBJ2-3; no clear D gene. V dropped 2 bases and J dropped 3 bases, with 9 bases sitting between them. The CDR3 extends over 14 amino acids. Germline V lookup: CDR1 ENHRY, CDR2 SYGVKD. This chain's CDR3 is CAISERASTDTQYF. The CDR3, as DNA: TGTGCCATCAGTGAGCGGGCCTCGACAGATACGCAGTATTTT.

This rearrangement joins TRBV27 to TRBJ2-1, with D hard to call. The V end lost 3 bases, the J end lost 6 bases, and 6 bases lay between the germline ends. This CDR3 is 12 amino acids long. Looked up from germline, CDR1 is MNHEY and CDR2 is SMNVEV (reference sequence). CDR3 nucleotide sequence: TGTGCCAGCAGTTTTTTAGGCAATGAGCAGTTCTTC. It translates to CASSFLGNEQFF.

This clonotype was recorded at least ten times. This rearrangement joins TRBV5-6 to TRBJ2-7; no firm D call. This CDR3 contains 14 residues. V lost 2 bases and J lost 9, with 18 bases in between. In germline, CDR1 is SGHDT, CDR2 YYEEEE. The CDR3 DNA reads TGTGCCAGCAGCTTACAGACTGCTACCTTAGGGCAGTACTTC. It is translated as CASSLQTATLGQYF.

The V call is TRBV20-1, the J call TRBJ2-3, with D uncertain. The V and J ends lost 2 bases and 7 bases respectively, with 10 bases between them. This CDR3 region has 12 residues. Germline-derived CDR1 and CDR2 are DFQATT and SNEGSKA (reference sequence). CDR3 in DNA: TGCAGTGCTAGATTCAGTCAGAATACGCAGTATTTT. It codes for CSARFSQNTQYF.

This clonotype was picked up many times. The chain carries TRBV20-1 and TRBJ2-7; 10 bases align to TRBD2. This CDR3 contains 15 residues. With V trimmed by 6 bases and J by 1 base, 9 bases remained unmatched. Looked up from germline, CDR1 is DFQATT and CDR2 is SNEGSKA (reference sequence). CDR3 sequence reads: CSASGLAATSYEQYF. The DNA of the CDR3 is TGCAGTGCGAGCGGACTAGCGGCTACTTCCTACGAGCAGTACTTC.

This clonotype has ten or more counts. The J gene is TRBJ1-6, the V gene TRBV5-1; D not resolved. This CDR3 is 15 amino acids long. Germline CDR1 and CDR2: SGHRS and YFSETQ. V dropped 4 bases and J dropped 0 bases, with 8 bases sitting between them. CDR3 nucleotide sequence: TGCGCCAGCAGCCCGACCGGCTCCTATAATTCACCCCTCCACTTT. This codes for CASSPTGSYNSPLHF.

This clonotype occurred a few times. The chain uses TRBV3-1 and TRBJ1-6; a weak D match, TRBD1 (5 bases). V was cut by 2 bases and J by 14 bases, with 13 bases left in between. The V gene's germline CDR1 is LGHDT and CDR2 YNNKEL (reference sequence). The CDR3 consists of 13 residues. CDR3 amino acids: CASSQTGPEALHF. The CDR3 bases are TGTGCCAGCAGCCAAACGGGGCCTGAAGCCCTCCACTTT.

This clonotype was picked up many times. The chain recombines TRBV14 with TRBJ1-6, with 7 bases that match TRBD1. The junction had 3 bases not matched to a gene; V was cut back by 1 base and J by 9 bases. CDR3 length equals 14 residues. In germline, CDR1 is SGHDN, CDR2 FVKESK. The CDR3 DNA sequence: TGTGCCAGCAGCCAAGCAGGGGGAGTTTCACCCCTCCACTTT. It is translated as CASSQAGGVSPLHF.

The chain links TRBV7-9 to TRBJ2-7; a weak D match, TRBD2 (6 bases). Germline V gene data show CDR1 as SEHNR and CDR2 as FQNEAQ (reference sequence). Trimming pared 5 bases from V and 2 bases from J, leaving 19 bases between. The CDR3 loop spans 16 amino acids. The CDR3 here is CASSLPPWDSTYEQYV. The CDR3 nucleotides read TGTGCCAGCAGCCTCCCCCCATGGGACTCCACCTACGAGCAGTACGTC.

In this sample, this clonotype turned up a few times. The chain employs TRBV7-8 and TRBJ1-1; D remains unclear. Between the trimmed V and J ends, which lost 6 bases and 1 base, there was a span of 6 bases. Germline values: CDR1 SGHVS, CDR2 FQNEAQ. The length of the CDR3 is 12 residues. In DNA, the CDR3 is TGTGCCAGCAGGGCCCGGAACACTGAAGCTTTCTTT. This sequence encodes CASRARNTEAFF.

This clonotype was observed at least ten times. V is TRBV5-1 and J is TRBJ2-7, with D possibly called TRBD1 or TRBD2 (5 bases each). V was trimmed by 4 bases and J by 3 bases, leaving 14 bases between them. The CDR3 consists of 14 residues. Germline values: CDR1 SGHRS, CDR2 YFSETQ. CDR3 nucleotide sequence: TGCGCCAGCAGCCCCCCGGGGCAAATCTACGAGCAGTACTTC. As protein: CASSPPGQIYEQYF.

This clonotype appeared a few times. CDR3 sequence: CSARGARKETQYF. The CDR3 coding sequence is TGCAGTGCTCGGGGCGCGAGGAAAGAGACCCAGTACTTC. The chain joins TRBV20-1 to TRBJ2-5; D may match TRBD1 or TRBD2 (5 bases each). CDR1 and CDR2 from the germline V gene are DFQATT and SNEGSKA (reference sequence). Trimming took off 5 bases at V and 3 bases at J, with 13 bases between the two ends. This CDR3 spans 13 amino acids.

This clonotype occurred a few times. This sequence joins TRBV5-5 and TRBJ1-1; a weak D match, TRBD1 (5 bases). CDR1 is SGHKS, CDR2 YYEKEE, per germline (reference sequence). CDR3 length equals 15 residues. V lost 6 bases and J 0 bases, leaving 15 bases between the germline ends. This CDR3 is CASTIGGALNTEAFF. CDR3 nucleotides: TGTGCCAGCACTATCGGAGGGGCTCTGAACACTGAAGCTTTCTTT.

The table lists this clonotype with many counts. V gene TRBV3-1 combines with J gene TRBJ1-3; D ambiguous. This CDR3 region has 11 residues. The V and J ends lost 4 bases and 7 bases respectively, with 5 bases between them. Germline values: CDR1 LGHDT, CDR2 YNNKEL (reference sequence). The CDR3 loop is CASSLRNTIYF. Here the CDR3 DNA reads TGTGCCAGCAGCCTTCGCAACACCATATATTTT.

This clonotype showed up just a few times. The CDR3 sequence: CASTREPYNQPQHF. In DNA form, the CDR3 reads TGTGCCAGCACGAGAGAGCCTTACAATCAGCCCCAGCATTTT. The chain links TRBV6-1 to TRBJ1-5; D not certain. The CDR3 extends over 14 amino acids. Germline V gene lookup returns CDR1 MNHNS and CDR2 SASEGT. Trimming shortened V by 7 bases and J by 3 bases, and 13 bases separated the two germline ends.

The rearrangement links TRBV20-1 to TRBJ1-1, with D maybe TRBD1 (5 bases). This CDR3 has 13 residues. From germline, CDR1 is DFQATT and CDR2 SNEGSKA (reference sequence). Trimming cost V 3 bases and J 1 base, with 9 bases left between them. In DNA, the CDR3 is TGCAGTGCTAGCCCGGGGACGAACACTGAAGCTTTCTTT. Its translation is CSASPGTNTEAFF.

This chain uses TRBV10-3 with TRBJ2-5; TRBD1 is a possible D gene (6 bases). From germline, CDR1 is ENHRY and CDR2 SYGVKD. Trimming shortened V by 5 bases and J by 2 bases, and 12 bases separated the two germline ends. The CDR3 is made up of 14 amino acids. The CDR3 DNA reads TGTGCCATCAGTCCCGGGACAAATCAAGAGACCCAGTACTTC. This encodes CAISPGTNQETQYF.

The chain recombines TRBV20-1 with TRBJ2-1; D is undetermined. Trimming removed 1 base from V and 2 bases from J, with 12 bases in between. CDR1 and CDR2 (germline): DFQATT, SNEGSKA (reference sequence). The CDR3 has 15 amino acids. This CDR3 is CSARGFQGAYNEQFF. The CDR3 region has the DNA TGCAGTGCTAGAGGTTTTCAAGGCGCCTACAATGAGCAGTTCTTC.

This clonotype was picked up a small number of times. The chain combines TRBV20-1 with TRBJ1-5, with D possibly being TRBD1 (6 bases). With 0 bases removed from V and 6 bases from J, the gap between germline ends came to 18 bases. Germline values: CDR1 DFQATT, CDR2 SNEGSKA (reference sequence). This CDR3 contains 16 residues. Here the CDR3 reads CSARDPGAFDSQPQHF. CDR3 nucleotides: TGCAGTGCTAGAGATCCGGGGGCCTTCGATAGTCAGCCCCAGCATTTT.

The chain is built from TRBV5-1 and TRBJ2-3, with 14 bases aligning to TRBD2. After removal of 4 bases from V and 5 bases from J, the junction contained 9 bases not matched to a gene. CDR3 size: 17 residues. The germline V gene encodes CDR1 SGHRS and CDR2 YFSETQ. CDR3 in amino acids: CASSQGLAGGSGDTQYF. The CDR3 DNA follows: TGCGCCAGCAGCCAAGGACTAGCGGGGGGTTCCGGAGATACGCAGTATTTT.

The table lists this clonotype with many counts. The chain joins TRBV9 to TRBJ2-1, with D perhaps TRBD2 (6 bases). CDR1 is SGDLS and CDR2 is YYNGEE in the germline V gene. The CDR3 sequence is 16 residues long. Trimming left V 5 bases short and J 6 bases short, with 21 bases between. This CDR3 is CASRPALALLGNEQFF. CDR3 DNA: TGTGCCAGCAGGCCCGCCCTAGCGCTTCTGGGCAATGAGCAGTTCTTC.

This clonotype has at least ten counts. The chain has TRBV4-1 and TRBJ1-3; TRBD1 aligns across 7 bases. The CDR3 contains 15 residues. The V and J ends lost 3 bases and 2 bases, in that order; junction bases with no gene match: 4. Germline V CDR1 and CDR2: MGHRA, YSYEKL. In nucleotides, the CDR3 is TGCGCCAGCAGCCAGGGGACAGCAGCTGGAAACACCATATATTTT. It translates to CASSQGTAAGNTIYF.